The T cell receptor beta chain under discussion was sequenced for a study of response to subunit inactivated influenza vaccine. Germline CDR1 DFQATT, CDR2 SNEGSKA (reference sequence). The CDR3 runs to 13 residues. Trimming at V came to 3 bases and at J to 6 bases, leaving 5 bases not matched to a gene. MiXCR, applied by TCRdb to the RT-PCR reads, yields one record per CDR3 protein. The sample has some 800,000 distinct CDR3 sequences, around 21% seen once; the top ten hold roughly a tenth. The chain joins TRBV20-1 to TRBJ1-2; 9 bases line up with TRBD1. The sample was PBMCs from blood, taken 4 to 6 days after vaccination. The TCR sequence derives from a man in his fifties or sixties who received an inactivated influenza vaccine. CDR3 DNA sequence: TGCAGTGCTAGCCGACAGGGGGGAAATGGCTACACCTTC. Its protein is CSASRQGGNGYTF.